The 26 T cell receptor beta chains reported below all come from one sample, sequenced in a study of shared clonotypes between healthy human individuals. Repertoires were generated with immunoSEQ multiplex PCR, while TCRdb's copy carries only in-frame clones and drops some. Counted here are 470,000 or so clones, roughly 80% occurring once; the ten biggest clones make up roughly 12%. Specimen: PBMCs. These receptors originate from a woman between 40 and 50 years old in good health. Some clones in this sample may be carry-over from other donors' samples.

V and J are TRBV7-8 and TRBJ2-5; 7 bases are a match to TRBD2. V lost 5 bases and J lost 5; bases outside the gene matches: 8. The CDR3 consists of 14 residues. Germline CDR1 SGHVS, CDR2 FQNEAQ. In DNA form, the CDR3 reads TGTGCCAGCAGCCACGGGGAGGGTGGCGAGACCCAGTACTTC. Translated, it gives CASSHGEGGETQYF.

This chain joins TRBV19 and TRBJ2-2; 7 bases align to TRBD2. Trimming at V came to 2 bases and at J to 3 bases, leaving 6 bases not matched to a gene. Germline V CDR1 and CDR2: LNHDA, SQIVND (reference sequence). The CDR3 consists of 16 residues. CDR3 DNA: TGTGCCAGTAGTATAAGGCGGGAGCGCGACACCGGGGAGCTGTTTTTT. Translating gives CASSIRRERDTGELFF.

CDR3 DNA: TGTGCCAGCAGCGCCCGCGGGGCTCCTAGCACAGATACGCAGTATTTT. Protein product: CASSARGAPSTDTQYF. The V gene is TRBV7-3, the J gene TRBJ2-3; a weak D match, TRBD2 (6 bases). Trimming pared 5 bases from V and 0 bases from J, leaving 15 bases between. The CDR3 has 16 residues. Germline V gene sequence: CDR1 SGHTA, CDR2 FQGTGA.

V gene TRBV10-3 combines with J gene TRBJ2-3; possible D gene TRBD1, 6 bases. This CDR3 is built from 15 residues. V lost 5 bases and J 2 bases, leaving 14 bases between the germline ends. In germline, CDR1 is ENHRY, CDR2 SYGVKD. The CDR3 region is CAISYEGDVTDTQYF. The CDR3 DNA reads TGTGCCATCAGTTACGAGGGGGACGTCACAGATACGCAGTATTTT.

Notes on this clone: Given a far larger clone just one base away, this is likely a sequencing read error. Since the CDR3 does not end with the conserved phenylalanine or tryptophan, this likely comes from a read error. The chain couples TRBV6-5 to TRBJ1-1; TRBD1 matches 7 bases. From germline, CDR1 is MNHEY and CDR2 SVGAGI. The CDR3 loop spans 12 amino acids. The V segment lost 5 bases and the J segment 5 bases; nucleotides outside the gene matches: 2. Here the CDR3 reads CASSTGETEAFL. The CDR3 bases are TGTGCCAGCAGTACAGGGGAGACTGAAGCTTTCCTT.

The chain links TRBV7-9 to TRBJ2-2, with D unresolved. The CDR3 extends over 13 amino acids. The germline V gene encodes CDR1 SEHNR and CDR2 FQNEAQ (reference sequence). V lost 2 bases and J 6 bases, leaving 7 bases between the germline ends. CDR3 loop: CASSLLLAGELFF. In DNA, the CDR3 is TGTGCCAGCAGCTTATTGTTAGCCGGGGAGCTGTTTTTT.

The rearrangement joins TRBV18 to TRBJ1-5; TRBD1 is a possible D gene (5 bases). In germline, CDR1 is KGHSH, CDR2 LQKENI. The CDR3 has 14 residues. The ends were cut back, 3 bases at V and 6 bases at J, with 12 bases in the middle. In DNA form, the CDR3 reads TGTGCCAGCTCACCCGATAGAACAGGTCAGCCCCAGCATTTT. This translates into CASSPDRTGQPQHF.

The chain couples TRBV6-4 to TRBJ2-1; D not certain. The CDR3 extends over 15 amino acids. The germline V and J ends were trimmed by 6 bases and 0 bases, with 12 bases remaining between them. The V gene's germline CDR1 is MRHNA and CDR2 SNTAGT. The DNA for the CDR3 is TGTGCCAGCAGGAAAGCTAGTAACTCCTACAATGAGCAGTTCTTC. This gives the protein CASRKASNSYNEQFF.

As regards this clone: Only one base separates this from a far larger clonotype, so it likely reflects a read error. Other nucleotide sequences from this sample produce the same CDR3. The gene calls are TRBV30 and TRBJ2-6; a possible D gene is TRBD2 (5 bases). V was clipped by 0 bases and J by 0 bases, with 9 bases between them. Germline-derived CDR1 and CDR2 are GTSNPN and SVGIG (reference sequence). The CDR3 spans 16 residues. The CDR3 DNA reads TGTGCCTGGAGTGTTACGGGATTCTCTGGGGCCAACGTCCTGACTTTC. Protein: CAWSVTGFSGANVLTF.

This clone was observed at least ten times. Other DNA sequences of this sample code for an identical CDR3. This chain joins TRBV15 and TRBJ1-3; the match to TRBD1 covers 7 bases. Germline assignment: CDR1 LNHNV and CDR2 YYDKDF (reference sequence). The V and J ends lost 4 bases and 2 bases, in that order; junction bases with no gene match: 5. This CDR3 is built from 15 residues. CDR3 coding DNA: TGTGCCACCAGCACAGACAGGGCGGCTGGAAACACCATATATTTT. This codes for CATSTDRAAGNTIYF.

CDR3 residues: CASSPTEFYEQFF. The CDR3 DNA reads TGTGCCAGCAGCCCCACAGAGTTCTATGAGCAGTTCTTC. The chain uses TRBV4-2 and TRBJ2-1; no definite D call. V lost 4 bases and J 8 bases, leaving 12 bases between the germline ends. The germline gives CDR1 LGHNA, CDR2 YNFKEQ. This CDR3 has 13 amino acids.

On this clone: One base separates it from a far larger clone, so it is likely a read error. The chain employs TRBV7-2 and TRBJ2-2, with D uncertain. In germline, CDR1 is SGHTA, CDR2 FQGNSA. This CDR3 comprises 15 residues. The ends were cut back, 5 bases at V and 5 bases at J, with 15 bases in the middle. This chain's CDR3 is CASSPLLRLTGELFF. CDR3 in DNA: TGTGCCAGCAGCCCATTACTGCGCTTAACCGGGGAGCTGTTTTTT.

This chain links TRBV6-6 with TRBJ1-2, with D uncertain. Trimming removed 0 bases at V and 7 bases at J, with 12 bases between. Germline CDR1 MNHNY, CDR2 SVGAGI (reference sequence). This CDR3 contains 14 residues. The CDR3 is CASSYSGERSGYTF. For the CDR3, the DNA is TGTGCCAGCAGTTACTCGGGAGAACGAAGTGGCTACACCTTC.

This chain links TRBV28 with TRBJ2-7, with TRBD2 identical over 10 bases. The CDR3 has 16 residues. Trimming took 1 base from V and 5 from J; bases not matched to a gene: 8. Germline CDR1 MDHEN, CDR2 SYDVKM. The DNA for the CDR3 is TGTGCCAGCAGTTTATTAAGGGCTAGCGGGAGCAACGAGCAGTACTTC. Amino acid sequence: CASSLLRASGSNEQYF.

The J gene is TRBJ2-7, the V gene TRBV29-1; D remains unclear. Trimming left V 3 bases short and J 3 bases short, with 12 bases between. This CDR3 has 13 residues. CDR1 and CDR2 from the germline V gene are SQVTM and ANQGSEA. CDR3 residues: CSVESTGRYEQYF. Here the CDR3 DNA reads TGCAGCGTTGAGAGTACTGGGCGCTACGAGCAGTACTTC.

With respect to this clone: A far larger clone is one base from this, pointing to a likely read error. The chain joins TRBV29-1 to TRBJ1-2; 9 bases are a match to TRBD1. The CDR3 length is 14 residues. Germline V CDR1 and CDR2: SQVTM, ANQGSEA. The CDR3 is CSAEDRGTGNGYTF. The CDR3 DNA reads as TGCAGCGCTGAAGATCGGGGGACAGGGAATGGCTACACCTTC.

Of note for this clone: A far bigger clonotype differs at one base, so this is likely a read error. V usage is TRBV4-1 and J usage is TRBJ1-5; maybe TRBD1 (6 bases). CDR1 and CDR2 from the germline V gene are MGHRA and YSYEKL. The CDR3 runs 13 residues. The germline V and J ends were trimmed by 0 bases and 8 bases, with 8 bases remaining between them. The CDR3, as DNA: TGCGCCAGCAGCCAAGAGGGGGCTAAGCCCCAGCATTTT. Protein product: CASSQEGAKPQHF.

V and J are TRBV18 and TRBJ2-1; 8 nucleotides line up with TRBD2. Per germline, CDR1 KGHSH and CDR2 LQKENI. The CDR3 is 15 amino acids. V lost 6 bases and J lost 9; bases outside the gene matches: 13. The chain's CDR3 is CASSPNSGTQGEQFF. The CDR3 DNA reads TGTGCCAGCTCCCCTAATAGCGGGACACAGGGTGAGCAGTTCTTC.

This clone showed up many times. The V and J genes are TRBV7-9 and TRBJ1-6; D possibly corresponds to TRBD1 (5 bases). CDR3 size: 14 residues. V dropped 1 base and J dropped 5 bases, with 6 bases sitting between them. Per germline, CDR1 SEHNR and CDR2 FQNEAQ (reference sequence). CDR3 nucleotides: TGTGCCAGCAGCTTAGGGGGCAATAATTCACCCCTCCACTTT. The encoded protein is CASSLGGNNSPLHF. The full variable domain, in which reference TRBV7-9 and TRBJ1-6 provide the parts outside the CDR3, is DTGVSQNPRHKITKRGQNVTFRCDPISEHNRLYWYRQTLGQGPEFLTYFQNEAQLEKSRLLSDRFSAERPKGSFSTLEIQRTEQGDSAMYLCASSLGGNNSPLHFGNGTRLTVT.

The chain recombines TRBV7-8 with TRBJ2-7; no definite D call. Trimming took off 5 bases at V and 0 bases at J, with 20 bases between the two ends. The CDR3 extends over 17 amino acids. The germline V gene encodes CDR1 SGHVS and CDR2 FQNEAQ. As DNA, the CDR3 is TGTGCCAGCAGCCTAACGGTCTCCTATTCGAGCTCCTACGAGCAGTACTTC. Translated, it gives CASSLTVSYSSSYEQYF.

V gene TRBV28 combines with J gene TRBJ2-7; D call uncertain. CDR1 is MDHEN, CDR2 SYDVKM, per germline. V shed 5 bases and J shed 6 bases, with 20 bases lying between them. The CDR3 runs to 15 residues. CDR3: CASSPPVRAYGEQYF. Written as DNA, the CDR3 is TGTGCCAGCAGTCCCCCAGTCCGGGCCTATGGCGAGCAGTACTTC.

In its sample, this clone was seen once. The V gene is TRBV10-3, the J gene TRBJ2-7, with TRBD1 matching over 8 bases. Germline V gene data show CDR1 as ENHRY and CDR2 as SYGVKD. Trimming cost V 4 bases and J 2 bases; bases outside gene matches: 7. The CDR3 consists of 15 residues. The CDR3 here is CAISGPGTGTYEQYF. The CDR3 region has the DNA TGTGCCATCAGTGGGCCCGGGACAGGAACCTACGAGCAGTACTTC.

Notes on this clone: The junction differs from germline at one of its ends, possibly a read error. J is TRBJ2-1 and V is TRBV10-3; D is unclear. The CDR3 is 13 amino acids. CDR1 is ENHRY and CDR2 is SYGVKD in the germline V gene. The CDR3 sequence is CASSSGAYNEQFF. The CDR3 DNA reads TGTGCCAGCAGTTCAGGAGCCTACAATGAGCAGTTCTTC.

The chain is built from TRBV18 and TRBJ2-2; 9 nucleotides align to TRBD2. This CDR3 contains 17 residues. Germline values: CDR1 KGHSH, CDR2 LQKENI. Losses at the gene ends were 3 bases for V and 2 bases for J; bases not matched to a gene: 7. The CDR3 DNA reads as TGTGCCAGCTCACCGTACCGACTAGCGGATAACACCGGGGAGCTGTTTTTT. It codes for CASSPYRLADNTGELFF.

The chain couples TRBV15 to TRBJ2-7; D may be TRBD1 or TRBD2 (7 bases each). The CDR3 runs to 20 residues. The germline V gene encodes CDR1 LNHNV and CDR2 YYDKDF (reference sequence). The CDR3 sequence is CAASRDRDWGAGPHRYEQYF. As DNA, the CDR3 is TGTGCAGCCAGCAGAGACAGGGATTGGGGAGCGGGACCACATCGGTACGAGCAGTACTTC.

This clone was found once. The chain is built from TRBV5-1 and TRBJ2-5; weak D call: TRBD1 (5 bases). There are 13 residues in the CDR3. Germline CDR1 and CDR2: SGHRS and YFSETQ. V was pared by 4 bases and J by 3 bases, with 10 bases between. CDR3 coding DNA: TGCGCCAGCAGCACCCTGACAGAAGAGACCCAGTACTTC. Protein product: CASSTLTEETQYF. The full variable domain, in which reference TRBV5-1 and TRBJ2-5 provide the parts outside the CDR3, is KAGVTQTPRYLIKTRGQQVTLSCSPISGHRSVSWYQQTPGQGLQFLFEYFSETQRNKGNFPGRFSGRQFSNSRSEMNVSTLELGDSALYLCASSTLTEETQYFGPGTRLLVL.